The clone carrying this T cell receptor beta chain was picked up a small number of times. The data were produced by immunoSEQ multiplex PCR, yet TCRdb's version contains in-frame clones alone and is incomplete. Here the sample spans 250,000 to 350,000 clones, approximately 90% being singletons. The ends lost 2 bases at V and 7 bases at J; junction bases unmatched: 5. Germline values: CDR1 MNHEY, CDR2 SMNVEV (reference sequence). The CDR3 covers 15 residues. The sample belongs to a study of blood T cell repertoires in COVID-19. What was sequenced was peripheral blood. The chain couples TRBV27 to TRBJ1-5; the match to TRBD1 covers 10 bases. This receptor was taken from a woman aged 45 to 65 who had recovered from COVID-19. The CDR3 loop is CASSLTGTGEQPQHF. As DNA, the CDR3 is TGTGCCAGCAGTTTAACAGGGACAGGGGAACAGCCCCAGCATTTT.